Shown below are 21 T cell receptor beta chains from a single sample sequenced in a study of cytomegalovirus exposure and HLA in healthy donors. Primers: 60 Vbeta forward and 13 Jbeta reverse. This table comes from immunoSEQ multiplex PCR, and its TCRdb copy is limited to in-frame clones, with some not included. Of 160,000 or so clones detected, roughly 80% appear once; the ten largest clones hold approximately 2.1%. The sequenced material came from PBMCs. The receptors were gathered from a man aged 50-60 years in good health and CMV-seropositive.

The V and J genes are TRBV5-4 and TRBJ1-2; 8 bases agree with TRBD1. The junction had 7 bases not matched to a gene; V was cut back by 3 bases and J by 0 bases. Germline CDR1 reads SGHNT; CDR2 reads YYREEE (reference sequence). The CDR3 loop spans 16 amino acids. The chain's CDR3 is CASSSGQGQANYGYTF. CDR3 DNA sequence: TGTGCCAGCAGCTCCGGACAGGGCCAAGCTAACTATGGCTACACCTTC.

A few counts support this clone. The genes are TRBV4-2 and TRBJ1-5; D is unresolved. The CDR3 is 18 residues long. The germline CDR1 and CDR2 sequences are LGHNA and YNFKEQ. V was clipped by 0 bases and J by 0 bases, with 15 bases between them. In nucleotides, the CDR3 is TGTGCCAGCAGCCAAGATCTTTCCGGCGGGATTAGCAATCAGCCCCAGCATTTT. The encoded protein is CASSQDLSGGISNQPQHF.

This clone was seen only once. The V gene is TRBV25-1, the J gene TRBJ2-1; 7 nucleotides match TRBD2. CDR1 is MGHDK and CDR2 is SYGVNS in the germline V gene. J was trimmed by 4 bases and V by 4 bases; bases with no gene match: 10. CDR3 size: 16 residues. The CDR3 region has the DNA TGTGCCAGCAGTGGCTCTTTGCTAGCGGAATACAATGAGCAGTTCTTC. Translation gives CASSGSLLAEYNEQFF.

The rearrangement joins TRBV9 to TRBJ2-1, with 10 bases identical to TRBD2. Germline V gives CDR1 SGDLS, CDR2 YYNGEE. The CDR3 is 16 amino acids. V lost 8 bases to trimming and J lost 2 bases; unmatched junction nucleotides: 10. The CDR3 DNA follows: TGTGCCAGTTCTAGCGGGGGCCTCCTCACCTACAATGAGCAGTTCTTC. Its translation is CASSSGGLLTYNEQFF.

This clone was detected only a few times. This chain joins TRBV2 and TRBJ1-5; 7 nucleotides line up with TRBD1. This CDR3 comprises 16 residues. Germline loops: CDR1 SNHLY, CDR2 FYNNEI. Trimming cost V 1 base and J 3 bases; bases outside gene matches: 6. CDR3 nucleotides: TGTGCCAGCAGTGAAGGCACAGGGGCTCACAATCAGCCCCAGCATTTT. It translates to CASSEGTGAHNQPQHF.

The CDR3 reads CASSPRWGVNTGELFF. The CDR3 region has the DNA TGTGCCAGCAGCCCGCGGTGGGGGGTTAACACCGGGGAGCTGTTTTTT. J is TRBJ2-2 and V is TRBV5-4; TRBD2 might be the D (6 bases). Germline CDR1 and CDR2: SGHNT and YYREEE (reference sequence). The CDR3 has 16 residues. Trimming removed 4 bases at V and 2 bases at J, with 15 bases between.

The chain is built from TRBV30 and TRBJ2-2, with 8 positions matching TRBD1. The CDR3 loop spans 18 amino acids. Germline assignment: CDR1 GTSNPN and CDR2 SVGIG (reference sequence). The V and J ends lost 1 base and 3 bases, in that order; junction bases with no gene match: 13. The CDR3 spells CAWSAPGGRVSYTGELFF. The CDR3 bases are TGTGCCTGGAGTGCACCAGGGGGCAGGGTATCGTACACCGGGGAGCTGTTTTTT.

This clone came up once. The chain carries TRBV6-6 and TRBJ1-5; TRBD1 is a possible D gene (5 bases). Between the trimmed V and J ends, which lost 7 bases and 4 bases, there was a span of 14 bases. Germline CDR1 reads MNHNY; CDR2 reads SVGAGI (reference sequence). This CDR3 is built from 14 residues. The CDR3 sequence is CASKYRGLNQPQHF. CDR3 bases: TGTGCCAGCAAATATCGGGGGTTAAATCAGCCCCAGCATTTT.

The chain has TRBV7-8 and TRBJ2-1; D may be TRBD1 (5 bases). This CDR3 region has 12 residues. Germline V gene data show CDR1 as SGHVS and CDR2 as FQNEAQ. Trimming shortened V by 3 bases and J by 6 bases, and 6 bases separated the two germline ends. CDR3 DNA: TGTGCCAGCAGCTTCACAGGCAATGAGCAGTTCTTC. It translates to CASSFTGNEQFF.

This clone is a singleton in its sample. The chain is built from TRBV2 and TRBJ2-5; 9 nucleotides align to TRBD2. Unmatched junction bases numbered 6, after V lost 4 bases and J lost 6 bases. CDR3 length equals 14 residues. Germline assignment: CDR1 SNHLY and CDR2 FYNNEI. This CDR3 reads CASSVGGGGQTQYF. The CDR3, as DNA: TGTGCCAGCAGTGTGGGCGGGGGGGGGCAGACCCAGTACTTC.

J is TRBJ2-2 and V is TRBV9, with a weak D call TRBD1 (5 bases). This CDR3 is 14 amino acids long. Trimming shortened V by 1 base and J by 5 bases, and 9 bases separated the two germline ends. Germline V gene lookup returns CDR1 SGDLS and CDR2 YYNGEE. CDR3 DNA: TGTGCCAGCAGCGTATTGCAGGGTACCGGGGAGCTGTTTTTT. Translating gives CASSVLQGTGELFF.

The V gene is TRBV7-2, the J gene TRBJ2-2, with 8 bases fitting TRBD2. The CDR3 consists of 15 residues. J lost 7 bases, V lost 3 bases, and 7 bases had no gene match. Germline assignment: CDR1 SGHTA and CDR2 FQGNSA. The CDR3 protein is CASSLSGGANGELFF. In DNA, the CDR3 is TGTGCCAGCAGCTTGTCCGGGGGGGCCAACGGGGAGCTGTTTTTT.

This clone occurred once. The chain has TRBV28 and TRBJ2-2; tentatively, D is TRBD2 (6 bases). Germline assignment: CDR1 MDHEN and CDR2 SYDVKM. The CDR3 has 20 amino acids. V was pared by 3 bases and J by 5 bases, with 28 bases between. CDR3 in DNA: TGTGCCAGCAGTTTCCGCAGACAGCTATATTTCCTGGGGAGGACCGGGGAGCTGTTTTTT. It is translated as CASSFRRQLYFLGRTGELFF.

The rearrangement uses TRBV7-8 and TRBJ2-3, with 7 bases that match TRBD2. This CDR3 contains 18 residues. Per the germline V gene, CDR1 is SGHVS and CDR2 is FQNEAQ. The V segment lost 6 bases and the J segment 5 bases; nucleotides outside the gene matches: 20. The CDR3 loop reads CASSRNGGLGLPGDTQYF. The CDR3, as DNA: TGTGCCAGCAGTCGAAATGGGGGGTTGGGACTACCGGGAGATACGCAGTATTTT.

CDR3: CASRSAVLAGGIQETQYF. CDR3 nucleotide sequence: TGTGCAAGTCGCTCCGCGGTCCTAGCGGGGGGAATCCAAGAGACCCAGTACTTC. V is TRBV12-2 and J is TRBJ2-5; the D segment call TRBD2 is taken from the table without a DNA check. TRBV12-2 constitutes a pseudogene. The CDR3 is 18 amino acids.

CDR3 nucleotides: TGTGCCAGCAGTCTCTTAGTAGCGGGGGCCCGCAATGAGCAGTTCTTC. Its protein product is CASSLLVAGARNEQFF. J is TRBJ2-1 and V is TRBV28, with TRBD2 matching over 9 bases. Trimming at V came to 5 bases and at J to 6 bases, leaving 11 bases not matched to a gene. The CDR3 covers 16 residues. Germline V gene lookup returns CDR1 MDHEN and CDR2 SYDVKM. Together with reference TRBV28 and TRBJ2-1, the CDR3 gives the full variable domain: DVKVTQSSRYLVKRTGEKVFLECVQDMDHENMFWYRQDPGLGLRLIYFSYDVKMKEKGDIPEGYSVSREKKERFSLILESASTNQTSMYLCASSLLVAGARNEQFFGPGTRLTVL.

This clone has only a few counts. The CDR3 sequence: CASSFRNVGDEQYF. The CDR3, as DNA: TGTGCCAGCTCCTTTAGGAACGTAGGAGACGAGCAGTACTTC. This chain connects TRBV27 to TRBJ2-7; unclear D gene. Trimming cost V 8 bases and J 5 bases, with 19 bases left between them. This CDR3 is 14 amino acids long. Germline CDR1 MNHEY, CDR2 SMNVEV (reference sequence).

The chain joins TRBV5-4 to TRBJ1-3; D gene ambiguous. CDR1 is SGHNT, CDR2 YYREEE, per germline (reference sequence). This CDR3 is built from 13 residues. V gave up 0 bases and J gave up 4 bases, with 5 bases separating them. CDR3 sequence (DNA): TGTGCCAGCAGCTTGGGGCAGGGAAACACCATATATTTT. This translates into CASSLGQGNTIYF.

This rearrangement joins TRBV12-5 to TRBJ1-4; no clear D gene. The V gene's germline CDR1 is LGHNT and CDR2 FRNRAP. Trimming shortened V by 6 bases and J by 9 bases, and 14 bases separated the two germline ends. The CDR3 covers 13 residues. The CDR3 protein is CASGPGPVKKLFF. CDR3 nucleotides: TGTGCTAGTGGGCCGGGTCCGGTGAAAAAACTGTTTTTT. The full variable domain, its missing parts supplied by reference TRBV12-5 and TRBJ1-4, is DARVTQTPRHKVTEMGQEVTMRCQPILGHNTVFWYRQTMMQGLELLAYFRNRAPLDDSGMPKDRFSAEMPDATLATLKIQPSEPRDSAVYFCASGPGPVKKLFFGSGTQLSVL.

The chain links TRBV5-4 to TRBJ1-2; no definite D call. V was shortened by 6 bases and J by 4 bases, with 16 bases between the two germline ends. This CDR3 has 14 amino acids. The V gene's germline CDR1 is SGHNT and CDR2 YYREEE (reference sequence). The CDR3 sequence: CASTPGKAPYGYTF. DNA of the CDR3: TGTGCCAGCACCCCCGGGAAGGCCCCCTATGGCTACACCTTC.

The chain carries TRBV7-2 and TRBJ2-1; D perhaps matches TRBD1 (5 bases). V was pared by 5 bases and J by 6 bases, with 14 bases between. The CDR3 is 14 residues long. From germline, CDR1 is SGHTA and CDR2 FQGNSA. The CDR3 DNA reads TGTGCCAGCAGCCAACAGGTACTGGGCAATGAGCAGTTCTTC. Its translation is CASSQQVLGNEQFF.